This TCR beta chain was found in a study of T cell repertoires in cytomegalovirus infection. Overall study: Well-studied HLA-B-restricted epitopes and recently identified HLA-C-restricted epitopes of CMV were both used in the study. Matching HLA type and CMV infection were both indicated by public TCR beta signatures.

Trimming cost V 5 bases and J 9 bases, with 17 bases left between them. The CDR3 has 15 amino acids. Germline V gives CDR1 LNHNV, CDR2 YYDKDF (reference sequence). Regarding this clonotype: Its specificity is unknown.

TCRdb analysed the reads with MiXCR anew, one entry per CDR3 protein. This sample has 80,000 to 90,000 distinct CDR3 sequences; 45% to 55% occur once, and the top ten carry over 90%. The study, taken as a whole, reports: Within the response measured ex vivo, HLA-C-restricted CMV-specific TCR beta clonotypes were dominant. Summed frequency of public TCR beta families distinguished CMV carriers with the relevant HLA.

Material: CD8+ T cells from cultured PBMCs, obtained from culture after CMV antigen stimulation. The chain combines TRBV15 with TRBJ1-6; D is ambiguous. This sequence was found in a human donor in good health (CMV status not recorded). Some clones in this sample may be carry-over from other donors' samples. The chain's CDR3 is CATSGRPSESSPLHF. For the CDR3, the DNA is TGTGCCACCAGCGGCAGACCATCTGAAAGTTCACCCCTCCACTTT.